The 11 T cell receptor beta chains reported below all come from one sample, sequenced in a study of read filtering for tumor transcriptome and immune sequencing. This library used roughly 0.4 ug RNA and molecular barcoded adaptors spanning alpha/delta and beta/gamma chains. A single record per CDR3 protein comes from TCRdb applying MiXCR to the reads. Of around 140,000 distinct CDR3 sequences listed, approximately 13% are singletons. The material sequenced was a population of CD138-negative cells sorted from bone marrow. All receptors derive from a donor older than 35 with multiple myeloma.

This clonotype was seen repeatedly, ten times or more. In nucleotides, the CDR3 is TGCGCCAGCAGCCGAGATCTAGGGGGCCTCAATCAGCCCCAGCATTTT. It is translated as CASSRDLGGLNQPQHF. The V and J genes are TRBV4-1 and TRBJ1-5, with TRBD1 identical over 7 bases. The CDR3 spans 16 residues. J was trimmed by 3 bases and V by 4 bases; bases with no gene match: 9. The germline gives CDR1 MGHRA, CDR2 YSYEKL.

As for this clonotype: Germline and junction disagree at one end, which may indicate a read error. This sequence joins TRBV20-1 and TRBJ2-7; TRBD2 aligns across 13 bases. The V gene's germline CDR1 is DFQATT and CDR2 SNEGSKA (reference sequence). The CDR3 is made up of 13 amino acids. The CDR3 region is CSATGLAGDEQCF. In DNA form, the CDR3 reads TGCAGTGCCACTGGACTAGCGGGAGACGAGCAGTGCTTC.

With regard to this clonotype: A clone one base away is much larger, so this may be a read error. The chain combines TRBV5-4 with TRBJ2-1; TRBD2 aligns across 11 bases. CDR1 is SGHNT and CDR2 is YYREEE in the germline V gene (reference sequence). After removal of 4 bases from V and 6 bases from J, the junction contained 6 bases not matched to a gene. The CDR3 consists of 15 residues. DNA of the CDR3: TGTGCCAGCAGCAGTACTAGCGGGAGTTCCAATGAGCAGTTCTTC. As protein: CASSSTSGSSNEQFF. The whole variable domain, remainder taken from reference TRBV5-4 and TRBJ2-1, is ETGVTQSPTHLIKTRGQQVTLRCSSQSGHNTVSWYQQALGQGPQFIFQYYREEENGRGNFPPRFSGLQFPNYSSELNVNALELDDSALYLCASSSTSGSSNEQFFGPGTRLTVL.

J is TRBJ2-1 and V is TRBV7-2, with D perhaps TRBD2 (5 bases). Germline V gene lookup returns CDR1 SGHTA and CDR2 FQGNSA. The V gene lost 2 bases and the J gene lost 7 bases, with 15 bases spanning the gap. The CDR3 is 15 residues long. CDR3 region: CASSLSWARVNEQFF. Here the CDR3 DNA reads TGTGCCAGCAGCTTATCATGGGCGCGGGTTAATGAGCAGTTCTTC.

This clonotype has ten or more counts. This chain connects TRBV10-3 to TRBJ1-1; D remains ambiguous. Between the trimmed V and J ends, which lost 7 bases and 1 base, there was a span of 13 bases. The CDR3 runs 14 residues. CDR1 is ENHRY, CDR2 SYGVKD, per germline. CDR3 loop: CAINLGRENTEAFF. The DNA for the CDR3 is TGTGCCATCAATTTGGGCCGAGAGAACACTGAAGCTTTCTTT.

This chain joins TRBV24-1 and TRBJ2-2; D assignment may be TRBD1 or TRBD2 (5 bases each). CDR1 KGHDR and CDR2 SFDVKD come from the germline V gene. The CDR3 runs to 14 residues. V dropped 6 bases and J dropped 9 bases, with 16 bases sitting between them. CDR3 nucleotide sequence: TGTGCCACCAGTCGGGGCGGAGCTATTCGGGAGCTGTTTTTT. This gives the protein CATSRGGAIRELFF.

This clonotype was found a few times. CDR3 region: CASSLAGVEEQYF. In DNA form, the CDR3 reads TGTGCCAGCAGTTTAGCAGGGGTTGAGGAGCAGTACTTC. This chain joins TRBV12-3 or TRBV12-4 and TRBJ2-7; possible D gene TRBD1, 5 bases. The CDR3 is made up of 13 amino acids. V lost 0 bases, J lost 7 bases, and 10 bases lay in between.

The chain joins TRBV15 to TRBJ1-3; no clear D. V lost 5 bases, J lost 2 bases, and 7 bases lay in between. Germline values: CDR1 LNHNV, CDR2 YYDKDF (reference sequence). CDR3 length equals 13 residues. Written as DNA, the CDR3 is TGTGCCACCAGCCTGACAACTGGAAACACCATATATTTT. It translates to CATSLTTGNTIYF.

The sample holds many counts of this clonotype. The chain carries TRBV20-1 and TRBJ2-1; TRBD1 matches at 10 bases. V lost 6 bases and J lost 7; bases outside the gene matches: 6. CDR1 DFQATT and CDR2 SNEGSKA come from the germline V gene (reference sequence). This CDR3 spans 13 amino acids. The CDR3 loop is CSAPRTGGNEQFF. CDR3 nucleotides: TGCAGTGCCCCACGGACAGGGGGAAATGAGCAGTTCTTC.

There are many counts of this clonotype. The chain joins TRBV28 to TRBJ1-4; TRBD1 is a possible D gene (5 bases). From germline, CDR1 is MDHEN and CDR2 SYDVKM. V lost 4 bases, J lost 6 bases, and 9 bases lay in between. The CDR3 covers 13 residues. CDR3 protein: CASSSTGHEKLFF. The DNA of the CDR3 is TGTGCCAGCAGTTCTACGGGGCATGAAAAACTGTTTTTT. Supplemented by reference TRBV28 and TRBJ1-4, the full variable domain reads DVKVTQSSRYLVKRTGEKVFLECVQDMDHENMFWYRQDPGLGLRLIYFSYDVKMKEKGDIPEGYSVSREKKERFSLILESASTNQTSMYLCASSSTGHEKLFFGSGTQLSVL.

Regarding this clonotype: A much larger clone sits a single nucleotide away, making a read error possible. The rearrangement joins TRBV10-3 to TRBJ2-3; 8 positions match TRBD1. Per the germline V gene, CDR1 is ENHRY and CDR2 is SYGVKD. This CDR3 has 14 residues. Losses at the gene ends were 4 bases for V and 6 bases for J; bases not matched to a gene: 6. CDR3 residues: CAISGDRWSDTQYF. Written as DNA, the CDR3 is TGTGCCATCAGTGGGGACAGGTGGTCGGATACGCAGTATTTT.